The clone carrying this T cell receptor (beta chain) was counted many times. The entry originates in a study of regulatory T cells in long-lasting Graves disease. Arm-PCR of CDR3 regions and iRepertoire HTBI primers were used to build TCR beta libraries. TCRdb re-called the multiplex PCR reads through MiXCR, storing one row per CDR3 protein. The table has about 470,000 distinct CDR3 sequences, approximately 21% seen once; the top ten hold roughly 7.7%. Stated time point: persistent/refractory GD, antithyroid drugs over 5 years with positive TRAb. PBMC-derived RNA was used for the TCR library. The authors diagnosed Graves' disease using American Thyroid Association guidelines. This clonotype originated in a female donor with Graves disease. The sequenced sample was peripheral blood mononuclear cells (PBMCs), obtained when the disease was refractory, from a patient treated with antithyroid drugs.

The CDR3 nucleotides read TGTGCCAGCAGCTTAGGGGGGGACGGTCCACGCTCCTACGAGCAGTACTTC. Residues: CASSLGGDGPRSYEQYF. The chain uses TRBV7-9 and TRBJ2-7; D might be TRBD2 (6 bases). The ends were cut back, 1 base at V and 0 bases at J, with 16 bases in the middle. The CDR3 is 17 residues long. Germline lookup yields CDR1 SEHNR and CDR2 FQNEAQ (reference sequence).